Each of the 24 T cell receptor beta chains below was sequenced from the same sample in a study of Ad26.COV2.S vaccination and SARS-CoV-2 variants. Measured with immunoSEQ multiplex PCR; TCRdb has only the in-frame clones, and not every one. The table records about 480,000 clones, approximately 90% of them present only once. Indicated treatment: approximately 18 received Ad26.COV2.S at low or high dose, single or two shots; several received placebo; per-sample allocation not given. Day 63 after the first injection of vaccine or placebo was the sampling time. Sequenced here: peripheral blood, sampled in a trial of Ad26.COV2.S vaccine versus placebo. These receptors were obtained from a person aged 18-65 years who received the Ad26.COV2.S COVID-19 vaccine or a placebo.

V gene TRBV6-5 combines with J gene TRBJ1-2; 7 bases align to TRBD1. Germline values: CDR1 MNHEY, CDR2 SVGAGI. J gave up 8 bases and V 6 bases, and 9 bases lay outside the gene matches. The CDR3 has 13 residues. The CDR3 DNA follows: TGTGCCAGCAGGAATGACAGGGTATACGGCTACACCTTC. Amino acids: CASRNDRVYGYTF.

This clone was counted a single time. CDR3 sequence: CASSETGYGYTF. The CDR3 DNA reads TGTGCCAGCAGTGAAACCGGGTATGGCTACACCTTC. The chain has TRBV6-1 and TRBJ1-2; D ambiguous. Trimming left V 2 bases short and J 5 bases short, with 6 bases between. The germline CDR1 and CDR2 sequences are MNHNS and SASEGT. The length of the CDR3 is 12 residues.

The V call is TRBV6-7, the J call TRBJ1-1; a possible D gene is TRBD1 (5 bases). TRBV6-7 is designated an ORF whose function remains uncertain. The germline V and J ends were trimmed by 4 bases and 4 bases, with 13 bases remaining between them. The CDR3 has 14 amino acids. Written as DNA, the CDR3 is TGTGCCAGCAGTTGGGGAACGGGGCCCACTGAAGCTTTCTTT. It encodes CASSWGTGPTEAFF.

This clone was seen many times. V and J are TRBV9 and TRBJ1-1; 9 nucleotides match TRBD1. Germline V CDR1 and CDR2: SGDLS, YYNGEE. V dropped 3 bases and J dropped 2; count of bases not matched to a gene: 5. The CDR3 length is 15 residues. As DNA, the CDR3 is TGTGCCAGCAGCGGCGGACAGGGGAGTAACACTGAAGCTTTCTTT. Translation gives CASSGGQGSNTEAFF. Drawing the rest from reference TRBV9 and TRBJ1-1, the complete variable domain is DSGVTQTPKHLITATGQRVTLRCSPRSGDLSVYWYQQSLDQGLQFLIQYYNGEERAKGNILERFSAQQFPDLHSELNLSSLELGDSALYFCASSGGQGSNTEAFFGQGTRLTVV.

The V call is TRBV12-5, the J call TRBJ2-7; D not certain. Germline V CDR1 and CDR2: LGHNT, FRNRAP. The CDR3 loop spans 11 amino acids. Trimming removed 6 bases at V and 2 bases at J, with 5 bases between. The CDR3 DNA is TGTGCTAGTGGCCCCACCTACGAGCAGTACTTC. Its protein product is CASGPTYEQYF.

This clone was recorded a few times. The V call is TRBV5-1, the J call TRBJ2-7, with D unclear. Germline-derived CDR1 and CDR2 are SGHRS and YFSETQ. Between the trimmed V and J ends, which lost 1 base and 0 bases, there was a span of 5 bases. CDR3 size: 13 residues. The CDR3 region is CASSLLGSYEQYF. CDR3 nucleotide sequence: TGCGCCAGCAGCTTGCTAGGCTCCTACGAGCAGTACTTC.

The chain recombines TRBV3-1 (or the pseudogene TRBV3-2) with TRBJ2-7; D possibly uses TRBD1 or TRBD2 (5 bases each). Per the germline V gene, CDR1 is LGHDT and CDR2 is YNNKEL (reference sequence). This CDR3 has 14 amino acids. V lost 0 bases and J lost 7, with 13 bases in between. In DNA form, the CDR3 reads TGTGCCAGCAGCCAAGATCGAGGGGTTCGAGAGCAGTACTTC. Its protein product is CASSQDRGVREQYF.

The chain carries TRBV15 and TRBJ2-1, with D possibly called TRBD1 or TRBD2 (5 bases each). Germline V gives CDR1 LNHNV, CDR2 YYDKDF (reference sequence). Trimming pared 4 bases from V and 6 bases from J, leaving 16 bases between. This CDR3 is 15 amino acids long. In DNA, the CDR3 is TGTGCCACCAGCAAGGGACCGTCCTTGGGCAATGAGCAGTTCTTC. Protein product: CATSKGPSLGNEQFF. The whole variable domain, remainder taken from reference TRBV15 and TRBJ2-1, is DAMVIQNPRYQVTQFGKPVTLSCSQTLNHNVMYWYQQKSSQAPKLLFHYYDKDFNNEADTPDNFQSRRPNTSFCFLDIRSPGLGDTAMYLCATSKGPSLGNEQFFGPGTRLTVL.

This sequence joins TRBV11-3 and TRBJ2-1; possibly TRBD2 for D (5 bases). The CDR3 spans 14 residues. The germline V gene encodes CDR1 SGHNT and CDR2 YENEEA. Trimming left V 5 bases short and J 12 bases short, with 20 bases between. CDR3 nucleotide sequence: TGTGCCAGCAGCCGTGACACCAGCTTTAGCGTGCAGTTCTTC. This encodes CASSRDTSFSVQFF.

The chain carries TRBV5-6 and TRBJ1-1, with TRBD1 as a possible D gene (5 bases). The CDR3 extends over 15 amino acids. Trimming removed 3 bases at V and 5 bases at J, with 17 bases between. Germline V lookup: CDR1 SGHDT, CDR2 YYEEEE. The CDR3 region is CASSSRGVGGTEAFF. CDR3 sequence (DNA): TGTGCCAGCAGCTCGAGGGGCGTTGGGGGTACTGAAGCTTTCTTT.

A single count supports this clone. The chain is built from TRBV5-1 and TRBJ2-7; D is possibly TRBD2 (6 bases). CDR3 length equals 15 residues. Germline CDR1 reads SGHRS; CDR2 reads YFSETQ. V was pared by 0 bases and J by 4 bases, with 14 bases between. The CDR3 sequence: CASSLDGSRVYEQYF. DNA of the CDR3: TGCGCCAGCAGCTTGGACGGGAGTAGGGTGTACGAGCAGTACTTC.

The chain couples TRBV10-3 to TRBJ1-2; D uncertain. Trimming took off 4 bases at V and 0 bases at J, with 9 bases between the two ends. Germline loops: CDR1 ENHRY, CDR2 SYGVKD. CDR3 length: 14 residues. The CDR3 DNA is TGTGCCATCAGTGGGACGTCGGCTAACTATGGCTACACCTTC. Protein product: CAISGTSANYGYTF.

The V and J genes are TRBV19 and TRBJ2-1; 10 bases align to TRBD1. CDR1 and CDR2 from the germline V gene are LNHDA and SQIVND (reference sequence). The CDR3 is 18 amino acids. V was clipped by 5 bases and J by 4 bases; unmatched bases: 14. DNA of the CDR3: TGTGCCAGTAGTTCACGAACGGTTTTGGACAGGGGGTACAATGAGCAGTTCTTC. Translated, it gives CASSSRTVLDRGYNEQFF.

The rearrangement uses TRBV9 and TRBJ2-7, with D perhaps matching TRBD2 (6 bases). The germline CDR1 and CDR2 sequences are SGDLS and YYNGEE. The CDR3 consists of 15 residues. V was clipped by 0 bases and J by 4 bases, with 14 bases between them. The CDR3 protein is CASSVGPTSLYEQYF. CDR3 nucleotide sequence: TGTGCCAGCAGCGTAGGACCGACTAGTCTGTACGAGCAGTACTTC.

V gene TRBV27 combines with J gene TRBJ1-2, with 8 bases aligning to TRBD1. There are 15 residues in the CDR3. Trimming cost V 8 bases and J 4 bases; bases outside gene matches: 12. In germline, CDR1 is MNHEY, CDR2 SMNVEV (reference sequence). This chain's CDR3 is CASRNSGDRLYGYTF. CDR3 DNA: TGTGCCAGCCGCAATAGCGGGGACAGGCTCTATGGCTACACCTTC.

The chain joins TRBV5-6 to TRBJ2-7; 10 nucleotides align to TRBD1. This CDR3 contains 14 residues. The V gene's germline CDR1 is SGHDT and CDR2 YYEEEE. With 4 bases clipped from V and 6 bases from J, the junction kept 7 bases outside the gene matches. The CDR3 nucleotides are TGTGCCAGCAGCGCCGGGACAGGGGTGAGCGAGCAGTACTTC. Amino acids: CASSAGTGVSEQYF.

V gene TRBV5-1 combines with J gene TRBJ2-3; D uncertain. The CDR3 totals 14 residues. The V and J ends lost 0 bases and 4 bases respectively, with 9 bases between them. The germline V gene has CDR1 SGHRS and CDR2 YFSETQ. CDR3 nucleotide sequence: TGCGCCAGCAGCTTGGGGAGCCCTCCAGATACGCAGTATTTT. The encoded protein is CASSLGSPPDTQYF.

The V call is TRBV2, the J call TRBJ2-7; 10 nucleotides agree with TRBD2. This CDR3 spans 15 amino acids. Trimming took 5 bases from V and 4 from J; bases not matched to a gene: 8. Germline V CDR1 and CDR2: SNHLY, FYNNEI. CDR3 sequence reads: CASSRLLAGLYEQYF. DNA for the CDR3: TGTGCCAGCAGTCGTTTACTAGCGGGACTTTACGAGCAGTACTTC.

This clone was counted only a few times. The V call is TRBV27, the J call TRBJ2-2; D is possibly TRBD1 or TRBD2 (5 bases each). Germline values: CDR1 MNHEY, CDR2 SMNVEV (reference sequence). This CDR3 has 18 amino acids. Trimming took 2 bases from V and 0 from J, leaving 16 bases between them. The CDR3 DNA is TGTGCCAGCAGTTTAGACCAGGGACGATACGCGAACACCGGGGAGCTGTTTTTT. This gives the protein CASSLDQGRYANTGELFF.

The V gene is TRBV27, the J gene TRBJ2-1; TRBD2 matches 14 bases. The CDR3 has 15 residues. Per germline, CDR1 MNHEY and CDR2 SMNVEV (reference sequence). The V gene end was trimmed by 6 bases and the J gene end by 10 bases; junction bases not matched to a gene: 8. The DNA of the CDR3 is TGTGCCAGCAGGGACGGGACTAGCGGGAGTGGGGAGCAGTTCTTC. Translation: CASRDGTSGSGEQFF.

In its sample, this clone was seen a few times. The gene calls are TRBV30 and TRBJ1-3; D ambiguous. The V gene's germline CDR1 is GTSNPN and CDR2 SVGIG (reference sequence). V was trimmed by 4 bases and J by 0 bases, leaving 13 bases between them. This CDR3 comprises 15 residues. CDR3 DNA sequence: TGTGCCTGGACTCCCGGACGGTTCTCTGGAAACACCATATATTTT. Its protein is CAWTPGRFSGNTIYF.

This clone was picked up a small number of times. V gene TRBV14 combines with J gene TRBJ1-6, with TRBD1 matching 7 bases. The CDR3 spans 16 residues. Looked up from germline, CDR1 is SGHDN and CDR2 is FVKESK. Germline trimming cut 6 bases from V and 7 bases from J; bases unmatched to any gene: 12. The CDR3 loop is CASRQNPGTVNSPLHF. The CDR3 DNA reads as TGTGCCAGCAGACAAAATCCCGGGACAGTGAATTCACCCCTCCACTTT.

V gene TRBV6-6 combines with J gene TRBJ1-4, with TRBD1 matching over 7 bases. This CDR3 is built from 13 residues. V gave up 8 bases and J gave up 8 bases; unmatched junction bases: 8. The germline CDR1 and CDR2 sequences are MNHNY and SVGAGI (reference sequence). CDR3 sequence: CASLRTGQEKLFF. In DNA form, the CDR3 reads TGTGCCAGCCTCCGTACGGGACAGGAAAAACTGTTTTTT.

This clone was detected only once. The chain recombines TRBV5-1 with TRBJ2-7; TRBD1 matches at 9 bases. Germline values: CDR1 SGHRS, CDR2 YFSETQ. J was trimmed by 5 bases and V by 0 bases; bases with no gene match: 12. The CDR3 runs to 17 residues. CDR3 sequence: CASSLALLGTGRNEQYF. CDR3 coding DNA: TGCGCCAGCAGCTTGGCCCTCCTAGGGACAGGGCGAAACGAGCAGTACTTC.